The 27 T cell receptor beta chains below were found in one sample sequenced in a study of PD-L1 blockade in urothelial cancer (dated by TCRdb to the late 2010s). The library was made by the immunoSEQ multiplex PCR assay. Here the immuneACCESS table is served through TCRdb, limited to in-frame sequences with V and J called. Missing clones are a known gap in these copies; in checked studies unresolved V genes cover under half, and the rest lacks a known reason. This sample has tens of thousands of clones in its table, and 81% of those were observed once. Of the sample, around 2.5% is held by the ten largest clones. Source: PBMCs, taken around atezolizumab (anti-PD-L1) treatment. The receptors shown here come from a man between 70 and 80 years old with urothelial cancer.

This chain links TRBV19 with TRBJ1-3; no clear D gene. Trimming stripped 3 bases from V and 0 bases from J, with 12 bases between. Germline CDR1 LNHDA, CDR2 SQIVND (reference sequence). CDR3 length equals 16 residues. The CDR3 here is CASSILGLPSGNTIYF. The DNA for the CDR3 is TGTGCCAGTAGTATTCTGGGCTTACCCTCTGGAAACACCATATATTTT.

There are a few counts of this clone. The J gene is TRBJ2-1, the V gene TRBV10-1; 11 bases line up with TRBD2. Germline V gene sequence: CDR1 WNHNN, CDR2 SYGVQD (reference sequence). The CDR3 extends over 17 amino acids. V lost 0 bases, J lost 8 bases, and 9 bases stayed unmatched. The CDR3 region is CASSESSPSGRLDEQFF. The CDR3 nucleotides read TGCGCCAGCAGTGAGTCTTCCCCTAGCGGGAGGTTGGATGAGCAGTTCTTC.

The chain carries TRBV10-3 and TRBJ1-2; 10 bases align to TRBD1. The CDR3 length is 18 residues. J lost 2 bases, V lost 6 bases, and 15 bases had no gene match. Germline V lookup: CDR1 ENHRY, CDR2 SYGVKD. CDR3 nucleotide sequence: TGTGCCATCAGGAGGGTTACCCGGGACAGGGGAGGAAACTATGGCTACACCTTC. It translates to CAIRRVTRDRGGNYGYTF.

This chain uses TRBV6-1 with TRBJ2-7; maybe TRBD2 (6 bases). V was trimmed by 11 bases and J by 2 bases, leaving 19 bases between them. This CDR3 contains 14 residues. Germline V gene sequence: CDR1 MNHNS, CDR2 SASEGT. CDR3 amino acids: CAGTRTVGAYEQYF. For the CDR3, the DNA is TGTGCCGGGACTCGTACGGTCGGGGCCTACGAGCAGTACTTC.

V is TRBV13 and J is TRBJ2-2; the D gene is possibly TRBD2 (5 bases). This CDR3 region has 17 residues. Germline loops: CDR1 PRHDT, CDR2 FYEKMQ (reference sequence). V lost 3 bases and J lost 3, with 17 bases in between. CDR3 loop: CASSFRSGNAYTGELFF. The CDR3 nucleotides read TGTGCCAGCAGCTTCAGATCGGGAAACGCTTACACCGGGGAGCTGTTTTTT.

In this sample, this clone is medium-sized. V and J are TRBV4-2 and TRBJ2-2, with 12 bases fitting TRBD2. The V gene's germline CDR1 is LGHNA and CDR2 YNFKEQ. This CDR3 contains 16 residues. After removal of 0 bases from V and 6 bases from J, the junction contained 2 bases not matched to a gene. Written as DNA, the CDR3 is TGTGCCAGCAGCCAAGACCTAGCGGGAGGGTCCGGGGAGCTGTTTTTT. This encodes CASSQDLAGGSGELFF.

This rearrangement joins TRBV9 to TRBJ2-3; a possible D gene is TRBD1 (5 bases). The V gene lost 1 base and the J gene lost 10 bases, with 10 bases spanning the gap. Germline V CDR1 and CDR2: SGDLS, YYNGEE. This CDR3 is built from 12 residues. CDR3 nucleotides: TGTGCCAGCAGCGTAACAGAGACAGCGCAGTATTTT. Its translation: CASSVTETAQYF. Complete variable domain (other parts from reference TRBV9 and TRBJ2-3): DSGVTQTPKHLITATGQRVTLRCSPRSGDLSVYWYQQSLDQGLQFLIQYYNGEERAKGNILERFSAQQFPDLHSELNLSSLELGDSALYFCASSVTETAQYFGPGTRLTVL.

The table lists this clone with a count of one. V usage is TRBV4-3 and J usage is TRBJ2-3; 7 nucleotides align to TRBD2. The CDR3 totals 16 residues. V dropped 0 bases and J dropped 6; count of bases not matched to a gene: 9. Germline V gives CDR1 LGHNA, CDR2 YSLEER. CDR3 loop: CASSQDFSGGPDTQYF. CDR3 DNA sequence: TGCGCCAGCAGCCAAGATTTTTCGGGGGGACCTGATACGCAGTATTTT.

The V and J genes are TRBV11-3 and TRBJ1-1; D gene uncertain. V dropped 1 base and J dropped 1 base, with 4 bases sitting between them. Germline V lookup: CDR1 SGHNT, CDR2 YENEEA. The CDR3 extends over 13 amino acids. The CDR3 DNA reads TGTGCCAGCAGCTTAGTCCAGAACACTGAAGCTTTCTTT. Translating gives CASSLVQNTEAFF.

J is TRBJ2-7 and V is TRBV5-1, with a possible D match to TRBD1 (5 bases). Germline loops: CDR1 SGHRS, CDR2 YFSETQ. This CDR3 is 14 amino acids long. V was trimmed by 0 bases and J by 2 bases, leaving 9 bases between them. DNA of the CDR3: TGCGCCAGCAGCTTGGGGGCAGGGACCTACGAGCAGTACTTC. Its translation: CASSLGAGTYEQYF.

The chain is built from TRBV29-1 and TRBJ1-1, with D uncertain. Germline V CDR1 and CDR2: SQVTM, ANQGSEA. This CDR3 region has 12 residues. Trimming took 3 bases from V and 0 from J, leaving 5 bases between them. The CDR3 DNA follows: TGCAGCGTTGATGCGGTGAACACTGAAGCTTTCTTT. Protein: CSVDAVNTEAFF. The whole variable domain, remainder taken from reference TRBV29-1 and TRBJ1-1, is SAVISQKPSRDICQRGTSLTIQCQVDSQVTMMFWYRQQPGQSLTLIATANQGSEATYESGFVIDKFPISRPNLTFSTLTVSNMSPEDSSIYLCSVDAVNTEAFFGQGTRLTVV.

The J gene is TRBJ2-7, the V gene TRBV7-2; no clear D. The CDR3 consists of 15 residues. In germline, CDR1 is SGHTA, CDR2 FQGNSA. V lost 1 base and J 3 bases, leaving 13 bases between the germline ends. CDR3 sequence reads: CASSLEAFVGYEQYF. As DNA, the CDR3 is TGTGCCAGCAGCTTAGAAGCGTTTGTGGGCTACGAGCAGTACTTC.

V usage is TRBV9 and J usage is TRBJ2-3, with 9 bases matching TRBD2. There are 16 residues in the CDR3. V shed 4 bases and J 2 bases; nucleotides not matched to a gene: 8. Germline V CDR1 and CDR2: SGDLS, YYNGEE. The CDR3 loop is CASSQGLADSTDTQYF. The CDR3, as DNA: TGTGCCAGCAGCCAGGGACTAGCAGATTCCACAGATACGCAGTATTTT.

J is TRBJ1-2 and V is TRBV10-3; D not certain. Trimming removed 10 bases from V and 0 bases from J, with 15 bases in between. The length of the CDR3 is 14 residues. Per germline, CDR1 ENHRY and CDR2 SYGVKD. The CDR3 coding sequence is TGTGCCAGTCTGAGAGGGATTACTAACTATGGCTACACCTTC. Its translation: CASLRGITNYGYTF.

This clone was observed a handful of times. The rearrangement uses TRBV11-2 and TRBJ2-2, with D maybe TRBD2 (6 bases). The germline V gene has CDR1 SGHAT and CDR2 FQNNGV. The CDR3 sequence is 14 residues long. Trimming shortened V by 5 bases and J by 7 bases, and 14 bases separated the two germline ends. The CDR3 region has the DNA TGTGCCAGCAGCCTTCAATTAGCGGTCGGGGAGCTGTTTTTT. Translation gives CASSLQLAVGELFF.

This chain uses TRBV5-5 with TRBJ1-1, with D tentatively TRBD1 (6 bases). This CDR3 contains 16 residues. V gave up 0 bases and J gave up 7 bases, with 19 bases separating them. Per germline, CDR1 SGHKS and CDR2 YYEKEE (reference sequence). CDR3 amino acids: CASSLAPGQGRFEAFF. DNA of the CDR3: TGTGCCAGCAGCTTGGCCCCCGGGCAGGGGAGATTTGAAGCTTTCTTT. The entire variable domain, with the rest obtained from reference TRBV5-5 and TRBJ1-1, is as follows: DAGVTQSPTHLIKTRGQQVTLRCSPISGHKSVSWYQQVLGQGPQFIFQYYEKEERGRGNFPDRFSARQFPNYSSELNVNALLLGDSALYLCASSLAPGQGRFEAFFGQGTRLTVV.

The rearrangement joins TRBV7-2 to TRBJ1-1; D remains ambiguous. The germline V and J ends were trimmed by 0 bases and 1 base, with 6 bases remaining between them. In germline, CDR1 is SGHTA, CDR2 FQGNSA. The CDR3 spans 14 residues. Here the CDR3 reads CASSLAQENTEAFF. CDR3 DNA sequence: TGTGCCAGCAGCTTAGCACAAGAGAACACTGAAGCTTTCTTT.

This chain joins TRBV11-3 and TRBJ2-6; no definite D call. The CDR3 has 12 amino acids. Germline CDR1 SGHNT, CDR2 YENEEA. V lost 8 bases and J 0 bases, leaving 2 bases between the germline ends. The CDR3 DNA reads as TGTGCCAGCCTCTCTGGGGCCAACGTCCTGACTTTC. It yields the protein CASLSGANVLTF.

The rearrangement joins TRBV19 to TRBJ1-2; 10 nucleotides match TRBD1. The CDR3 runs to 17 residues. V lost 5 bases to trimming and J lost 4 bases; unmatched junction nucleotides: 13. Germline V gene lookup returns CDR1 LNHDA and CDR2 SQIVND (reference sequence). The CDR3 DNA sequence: TGTGCCAGTAGTGAATGGACAGGGGGTCGAATTTTCTATGGCTACACCTTC. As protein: CASSEWTGGRIFYGYTF. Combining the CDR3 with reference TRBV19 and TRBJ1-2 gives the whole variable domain DGGITQSPKYLFRKEGQNVTLSCEQNLNHDAMYWYRQDPGQGLRLIYYSQIVNDFQKGDIAEGYSVSREKKESFPLTVTSAQKNPTAFYLCASSEWTGGRIFYGYTFGSGTRLTVV.

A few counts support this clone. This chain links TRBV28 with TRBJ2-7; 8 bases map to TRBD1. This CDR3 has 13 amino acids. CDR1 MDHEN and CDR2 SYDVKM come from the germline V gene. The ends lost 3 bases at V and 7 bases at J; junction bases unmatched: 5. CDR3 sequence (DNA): TGTGCCAGCAGTTTCCAGGGGGCGCGGGAGCAGTACTTC. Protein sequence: CASSFQGAREQYF. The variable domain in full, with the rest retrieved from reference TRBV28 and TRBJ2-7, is DVKVTQSSRYLVKRTGEKVFLECVQDMDHENMFWYRQDPGLGLRLIYFSYDVKMKEKGDIPEGYSVSREKKERFSLILESASTNQTSMYLCASSFQGAREQYFGPGTRLTVT.

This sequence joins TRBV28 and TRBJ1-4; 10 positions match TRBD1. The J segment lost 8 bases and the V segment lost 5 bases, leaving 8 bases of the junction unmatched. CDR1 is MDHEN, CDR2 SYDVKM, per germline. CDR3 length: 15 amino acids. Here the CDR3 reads CASSPSTGGKEKLFF. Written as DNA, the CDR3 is TGTGCCAGCAGTCCTTCGACAGGGGGCAAAGAAAAACTGTTTTTT.

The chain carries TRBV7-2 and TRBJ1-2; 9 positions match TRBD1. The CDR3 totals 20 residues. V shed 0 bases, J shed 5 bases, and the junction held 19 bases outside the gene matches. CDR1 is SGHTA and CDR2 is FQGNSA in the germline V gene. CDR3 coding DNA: TGTGCCAGCAGCTTAGCGCCTCCCGGGACAGGGATTCTAGGGGGTTATGGCTACACCTTC. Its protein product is CASSLAPPGTGILGGYGYTF.

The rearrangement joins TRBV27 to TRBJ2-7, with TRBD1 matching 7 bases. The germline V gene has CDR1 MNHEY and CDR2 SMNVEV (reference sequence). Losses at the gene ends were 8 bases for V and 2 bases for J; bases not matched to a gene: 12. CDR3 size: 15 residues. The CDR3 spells CASHTTGTDPYEQYF. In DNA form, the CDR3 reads TGTGCCAGCCATACCACCGGGACAGACCCCTACGAGCAGTACTTC.

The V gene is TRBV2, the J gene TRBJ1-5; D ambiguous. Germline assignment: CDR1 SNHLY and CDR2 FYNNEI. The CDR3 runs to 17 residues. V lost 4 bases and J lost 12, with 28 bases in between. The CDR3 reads CASSAGSSIIPPRGQHF. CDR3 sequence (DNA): TGTGCCAGCAGTGCGGGGAGTAGCATCATACCCCCACGCGGCCAGCATTTT.

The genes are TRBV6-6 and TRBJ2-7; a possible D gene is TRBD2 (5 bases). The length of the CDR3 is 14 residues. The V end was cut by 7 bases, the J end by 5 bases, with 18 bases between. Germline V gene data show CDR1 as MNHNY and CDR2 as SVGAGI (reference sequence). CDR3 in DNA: TGTGCCAGCACCCGGACTTCTAGGGCCCACGAGCAGTACTTC. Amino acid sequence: CASTRTSRAHEQYF.

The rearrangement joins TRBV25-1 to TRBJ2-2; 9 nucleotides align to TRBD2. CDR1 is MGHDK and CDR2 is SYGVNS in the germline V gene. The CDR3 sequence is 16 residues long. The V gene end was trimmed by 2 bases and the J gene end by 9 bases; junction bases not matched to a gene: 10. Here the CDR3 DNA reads TGTGCCAGCAGTGAAAGTGCGGGAGGGCCGGCCAGGGAGCTGTTTTTT. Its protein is CASSESAGGPARELFF.

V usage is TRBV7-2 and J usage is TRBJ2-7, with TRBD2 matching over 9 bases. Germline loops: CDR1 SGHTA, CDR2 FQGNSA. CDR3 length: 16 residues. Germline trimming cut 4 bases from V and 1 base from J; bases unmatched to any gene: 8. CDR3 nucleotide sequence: TGTGCCAGCAGCTGGATTAGCGGGAGTAGTTCCTACGAGCAGTACTTC. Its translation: CASSWISGSSSYEQYF. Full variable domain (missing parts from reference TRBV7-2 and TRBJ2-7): GAGVSQSPSNKVTEKGKDVELRCDPISGHTALYWYRQSLGQGLEFLIYFQGNSAPDKSGLPSDRFSAERTGGSVSTLTIQRTQQEDSAVYLCASSWISGSSSYEQYFGPGTRLTVT.